This T cell receptor (beta chain) appears in the sequencing data of a study of blood T cells in healthy people across ages. Study-level points and caveats: The authors considered diversity estimates from one million T cells to be underestimates. Roughly linear declines in TCR beta diversity per million T cells occurred with age.

With respect to this clonotype: Its antigen is unknown.

It was with a sample-barcoded 5' primer and a J-beta primer mix that a second PCR of roughly 7 to 12 cycles was run. TCRdb reprocessed the 5' RACE reads via MiXCR and lists one record per CDR3 protein. The table has about 1.8 million distinct CDR3 sequences, 49% seen once. Trimming cost V 6 bases and J 6 bases, with 9 bases left between them. Per the germline V gene, CDR1 is MNHEY and CDR2 is SMNVEV (reference sequence). The CDR3 sequence is 11 residues long. The rearrangement joins TRBV27 to TRBJ2-7; no clear D gene. The sample was blood. The clonotype originates from a middle-aged woman in good health. CDR3 coding DNA: TGTGCCAGCAGGACTCGCTTCGAGCAGTACTTC. Translation: CASRTRFEQYF.